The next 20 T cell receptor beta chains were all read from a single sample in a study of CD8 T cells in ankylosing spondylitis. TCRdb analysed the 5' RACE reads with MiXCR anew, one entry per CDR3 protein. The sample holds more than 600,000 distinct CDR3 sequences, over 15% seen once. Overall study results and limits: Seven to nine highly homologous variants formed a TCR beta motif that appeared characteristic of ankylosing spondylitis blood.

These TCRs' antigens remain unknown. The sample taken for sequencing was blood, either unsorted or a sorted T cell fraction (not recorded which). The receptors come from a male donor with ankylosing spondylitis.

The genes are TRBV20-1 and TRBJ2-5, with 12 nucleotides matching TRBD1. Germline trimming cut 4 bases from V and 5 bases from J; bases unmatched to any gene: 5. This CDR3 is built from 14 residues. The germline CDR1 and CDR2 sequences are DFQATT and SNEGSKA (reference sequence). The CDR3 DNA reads TGCAGTGCTAACCGGGACAGGGGGCTTGAGACCCAGTACTTC. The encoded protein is CSANRDRGLETQYF.

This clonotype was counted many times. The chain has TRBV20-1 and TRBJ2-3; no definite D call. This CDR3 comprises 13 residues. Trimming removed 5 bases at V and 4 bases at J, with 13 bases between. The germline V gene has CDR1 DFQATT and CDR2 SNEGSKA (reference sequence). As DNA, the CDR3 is TGCAGTGCTTGCCCAGCAGGCGCAGATACGCAGTATTTT. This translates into CSACPAGADTQYF.

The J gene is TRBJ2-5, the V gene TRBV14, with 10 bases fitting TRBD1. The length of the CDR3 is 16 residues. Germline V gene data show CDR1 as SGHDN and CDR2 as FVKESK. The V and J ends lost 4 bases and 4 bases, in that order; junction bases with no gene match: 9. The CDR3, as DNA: TGTGCCAGCAGCCCCCTGGGACAGGGGACGAGAGAGACCCAGTACTTC. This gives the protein CASSPLGQGTRETQYF.

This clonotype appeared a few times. For the CDR3, the DNA is TGTGCCAGCAGTTTACTAGCGGGAGAACTAAATGAGCAGTTCTTC. This translates into CASSLLAGELNEQFF. This chain connects TRBV28 to TRBJ2-1; 10 bases are shared with TRBD2. From germline, CDR1 is MDHEN and CDR2 SYDVKM. The ends lost 2 bases at V and 7 bases at J; junction bases unmatched: 5. The CDR3 is made up of 15 amino acids.

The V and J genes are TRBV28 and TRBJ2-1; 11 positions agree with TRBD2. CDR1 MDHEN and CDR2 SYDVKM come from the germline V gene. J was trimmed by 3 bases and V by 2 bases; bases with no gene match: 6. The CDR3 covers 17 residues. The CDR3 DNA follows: TGTGCCAGCAGTTTAGGGGGACTAGCGGTGAACTACAATGAGCAGTTCTTC. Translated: CASSLGGLAVNYNEQFF.

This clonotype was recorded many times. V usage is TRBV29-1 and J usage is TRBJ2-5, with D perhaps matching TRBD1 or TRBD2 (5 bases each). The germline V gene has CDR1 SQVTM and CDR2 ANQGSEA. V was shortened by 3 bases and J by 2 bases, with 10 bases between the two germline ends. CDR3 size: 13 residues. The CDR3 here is CSVEGDVQETQYF. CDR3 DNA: TGCAGCGTTGAGGGGGACGTTCAAGAGACCCAGTACTTC.

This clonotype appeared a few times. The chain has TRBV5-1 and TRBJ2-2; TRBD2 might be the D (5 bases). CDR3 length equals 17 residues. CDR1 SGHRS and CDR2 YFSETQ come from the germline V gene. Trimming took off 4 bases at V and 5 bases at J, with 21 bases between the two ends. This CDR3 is CASSTSSNNLITGELFF. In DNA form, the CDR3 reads TGCGCCAGCAGCACCTCTAGCAACAACTTGATTACCGGGGAGCTGTTTTTT.

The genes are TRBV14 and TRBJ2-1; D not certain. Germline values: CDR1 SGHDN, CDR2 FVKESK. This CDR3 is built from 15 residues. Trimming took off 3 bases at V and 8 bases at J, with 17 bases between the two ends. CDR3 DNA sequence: TGTGCCAGCAGCCATTCATCCCGCCGTCGGGATGAGCAGTTCTTC. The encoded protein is CASSHSSRRRDEQFF.

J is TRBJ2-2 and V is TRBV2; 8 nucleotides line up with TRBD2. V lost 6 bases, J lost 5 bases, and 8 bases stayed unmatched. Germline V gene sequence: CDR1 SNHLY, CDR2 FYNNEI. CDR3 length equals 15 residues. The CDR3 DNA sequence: TGTGCCAGCAGCCGATCGACGGGGGGGACCGGGGAGCTGTTTTTT. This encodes CASSRSTGGTGELFF.

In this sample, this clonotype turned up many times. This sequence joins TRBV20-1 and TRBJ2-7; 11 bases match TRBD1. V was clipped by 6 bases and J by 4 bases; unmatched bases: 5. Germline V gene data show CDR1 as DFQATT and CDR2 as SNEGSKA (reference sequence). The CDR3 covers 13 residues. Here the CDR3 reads CSAMGQGVYEQYF. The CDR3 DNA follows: TGCAGTGCCATGGGACAGGGGGTGTACGAGCAGTACTTC.

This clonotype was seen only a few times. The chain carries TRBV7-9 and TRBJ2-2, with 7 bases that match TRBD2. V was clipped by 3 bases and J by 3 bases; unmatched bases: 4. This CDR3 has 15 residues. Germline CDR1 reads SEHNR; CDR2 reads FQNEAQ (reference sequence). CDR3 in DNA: TGTGCCAGCAGCTTCCCTAGCGGCTACACCGGGGAGCTGTTTTTT. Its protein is CASSFPSGYTGELFF.

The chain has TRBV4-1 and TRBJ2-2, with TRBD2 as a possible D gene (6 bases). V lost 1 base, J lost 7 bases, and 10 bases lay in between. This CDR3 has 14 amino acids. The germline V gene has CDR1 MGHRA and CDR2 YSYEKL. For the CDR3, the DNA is TGCGCCAGCAGCCAAGGACTAGAACACGGGGAGCTGTTTTTT. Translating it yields CASSQGLEHGELFF.

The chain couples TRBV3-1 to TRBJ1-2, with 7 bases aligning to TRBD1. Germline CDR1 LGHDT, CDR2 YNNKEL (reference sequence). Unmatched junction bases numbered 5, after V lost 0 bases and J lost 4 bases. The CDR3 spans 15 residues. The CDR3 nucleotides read TGTGCCAGCAGCCAAGAGTGGACAGGTGGCTATGGCTACACCTTC. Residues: CASSQEWTGGYGYTF.

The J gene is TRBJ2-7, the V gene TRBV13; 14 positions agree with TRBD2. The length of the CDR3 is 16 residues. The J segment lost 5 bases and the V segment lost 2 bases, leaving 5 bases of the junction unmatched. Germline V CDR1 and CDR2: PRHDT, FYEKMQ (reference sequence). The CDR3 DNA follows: TGTGCCAGCAGCTTAAGACTAGCGGGAGGGCCGGACGAGCAGTACTTC. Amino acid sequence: CASSLRLAGGPDEQYF.

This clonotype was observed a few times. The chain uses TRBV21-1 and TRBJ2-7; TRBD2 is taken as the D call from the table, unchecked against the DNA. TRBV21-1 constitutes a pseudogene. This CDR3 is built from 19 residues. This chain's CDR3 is CASSKVRGSTSGSLYEQYF. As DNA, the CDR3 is TGTGCCAGCAGCAAAGTAAGAGGGTCGACTAGCGGGAGTCTTTACGAGCAGTACTTC.

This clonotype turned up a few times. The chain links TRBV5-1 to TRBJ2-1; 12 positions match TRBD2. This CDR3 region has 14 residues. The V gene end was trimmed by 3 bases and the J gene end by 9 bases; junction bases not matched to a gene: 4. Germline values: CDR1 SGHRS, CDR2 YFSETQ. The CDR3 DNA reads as TGCGCCAGCAGCTCCCTAGCGGGGGGGGGTGAGCAGTTCTTC. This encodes CASSSLAGGGEQFF.

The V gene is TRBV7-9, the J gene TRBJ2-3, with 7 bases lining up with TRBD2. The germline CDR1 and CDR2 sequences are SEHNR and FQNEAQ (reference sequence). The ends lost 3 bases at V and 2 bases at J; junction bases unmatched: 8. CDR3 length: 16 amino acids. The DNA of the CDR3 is TGTGCCAGCAGCTTCCGAGAACTAGCGATCACAGATACGCAGTATTTT. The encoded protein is CASSFRELAITDTQYF.

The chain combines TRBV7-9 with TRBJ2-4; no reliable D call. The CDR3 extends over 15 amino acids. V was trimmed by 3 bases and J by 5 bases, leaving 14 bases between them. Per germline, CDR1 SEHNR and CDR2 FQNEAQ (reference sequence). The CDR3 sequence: CASSFKSPSENIQYF. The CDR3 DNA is TGTGCCAGCAGCTTCAAGAGCCCTTCGGAAAACATTCAGTACTTC.

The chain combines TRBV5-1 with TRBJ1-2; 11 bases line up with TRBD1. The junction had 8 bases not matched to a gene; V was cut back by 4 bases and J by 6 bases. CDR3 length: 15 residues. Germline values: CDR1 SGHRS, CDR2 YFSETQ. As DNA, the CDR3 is TGCGCCAGCAGCCGGGACAGGGGGGAGGACAATGGCTACACCTTC. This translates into CASSRDRGEDNGYTF.

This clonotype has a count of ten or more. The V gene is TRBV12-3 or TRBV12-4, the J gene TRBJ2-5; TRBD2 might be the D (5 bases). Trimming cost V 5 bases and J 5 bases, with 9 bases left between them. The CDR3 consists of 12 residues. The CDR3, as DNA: TGTGCCAGCAGTCCAAGGGAGGAGACCCAGTACTTC. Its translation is CASSPREETQYF.